This T cell receptor beta chain derives from a study of blood T cell repertoires in COVID-19. On the study more broadly: Sites in the United States, Italy and Spain provided acute and convalescent COVID-19 samples.

Here immunoSEQ multiplex PCR was the method, and the copy in TCRdb shows in-frame clones only, minus some. The table records about 420,000 clones, roughly 89% of them present only once. CDR1 LGHNA and CDR2 YNFKEQ come from the germline V gene. This CDR3 region has 19 residues. V lost 2 bases, J lost 0 bases, and 21 bases lay in between. Seattle participants joined during active infection and were tracked over time. This rearrangement joins TRBV4-2 to TRBJ2-3, with D unclear. This clonotype originated in a man between 18 and 29 years old with COVID-19, enrolled during active disease. Sequencing used peripheral blood. CDR3: CASSQLLNPVRFSTDTQYF. The CDR3 region has the DNA TGTGCCAGCAGCCAACTCCTTAACCCGGTGCGGTTTAGCACAGATACGCAGTATTTT.